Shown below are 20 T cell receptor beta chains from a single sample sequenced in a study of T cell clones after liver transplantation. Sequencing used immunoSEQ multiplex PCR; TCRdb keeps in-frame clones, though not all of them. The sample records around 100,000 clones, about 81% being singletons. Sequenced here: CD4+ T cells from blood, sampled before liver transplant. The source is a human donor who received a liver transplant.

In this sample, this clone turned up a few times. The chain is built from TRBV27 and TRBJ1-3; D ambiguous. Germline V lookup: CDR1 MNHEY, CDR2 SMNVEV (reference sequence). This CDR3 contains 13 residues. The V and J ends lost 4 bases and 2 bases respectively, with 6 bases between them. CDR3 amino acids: CASSSATGNTIYF. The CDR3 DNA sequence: TGTGCCAGCAGTTCAGCCACTGGAAACACCATATATTTT.

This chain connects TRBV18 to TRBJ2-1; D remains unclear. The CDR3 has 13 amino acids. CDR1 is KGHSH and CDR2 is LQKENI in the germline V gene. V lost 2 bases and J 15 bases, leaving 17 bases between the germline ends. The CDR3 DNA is TGTGCCAGCTCACCAAGTATAACGGACCACCCGTTCTTC. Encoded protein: CASSPSITDHPFF.

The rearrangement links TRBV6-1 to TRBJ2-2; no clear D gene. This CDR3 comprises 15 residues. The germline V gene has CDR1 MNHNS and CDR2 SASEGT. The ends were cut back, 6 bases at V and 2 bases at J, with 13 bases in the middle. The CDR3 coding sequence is TGTGCCAGCAGCTCCTCTCCGGCAAACACCGGGGAGCTGTTTTTT. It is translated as CASSSSPANTGELFF.

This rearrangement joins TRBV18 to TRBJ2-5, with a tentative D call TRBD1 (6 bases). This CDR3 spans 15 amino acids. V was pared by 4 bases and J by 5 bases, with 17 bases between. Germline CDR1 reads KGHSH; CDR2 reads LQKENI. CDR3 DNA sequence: TGTGCCAGCTCACAGCTGAACAGGGTCGGTGAGACCCAGTACTTC. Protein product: CASSQLNRVGETQYF.

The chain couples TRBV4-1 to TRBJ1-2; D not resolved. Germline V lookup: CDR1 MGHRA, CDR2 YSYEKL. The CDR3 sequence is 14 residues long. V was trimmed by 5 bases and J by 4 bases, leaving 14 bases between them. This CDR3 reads CASSTNRKTYGYTF. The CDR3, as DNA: TGCGCCAGCAGCACTAACCGAAAGACCTATGGCTACACCTTC.

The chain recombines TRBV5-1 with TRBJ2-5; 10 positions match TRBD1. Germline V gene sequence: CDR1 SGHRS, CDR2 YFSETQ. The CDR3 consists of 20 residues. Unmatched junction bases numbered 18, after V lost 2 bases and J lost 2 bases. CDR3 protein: CASSLLWDRGTNEIQETQYF. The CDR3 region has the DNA TGCGCCAGCAGCTTACTCTGGGACAGGGGAACAAACGAAATTCAAGAGACCCAGTACTTC.

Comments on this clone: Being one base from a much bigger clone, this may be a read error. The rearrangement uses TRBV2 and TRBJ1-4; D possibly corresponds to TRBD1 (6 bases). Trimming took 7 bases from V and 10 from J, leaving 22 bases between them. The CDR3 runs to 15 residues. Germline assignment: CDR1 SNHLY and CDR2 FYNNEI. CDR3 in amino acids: CASKLDSRTEGKLFF. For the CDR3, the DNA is TGTGCCAGCAAACTGGACAGCCGGACCGAGGGAAAACTGTTTTTT.

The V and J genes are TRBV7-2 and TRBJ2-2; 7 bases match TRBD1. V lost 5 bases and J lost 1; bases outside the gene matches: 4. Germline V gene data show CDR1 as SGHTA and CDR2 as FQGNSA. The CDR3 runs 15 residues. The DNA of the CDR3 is TGTGCCAGCAGCCTCCGACAGGGGAACACCGGGGAGCTGTTTTTT. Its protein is CASSLRQGNTGELFF.

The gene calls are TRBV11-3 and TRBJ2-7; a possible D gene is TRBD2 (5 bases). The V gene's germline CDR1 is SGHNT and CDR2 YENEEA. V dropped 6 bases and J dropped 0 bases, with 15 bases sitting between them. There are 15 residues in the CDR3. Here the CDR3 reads CASSLLVGSSYEQYF. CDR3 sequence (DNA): TGTGCCAGCAGTTTACTGGTAGGGAGCTCCTACGAGCAGTACTTC. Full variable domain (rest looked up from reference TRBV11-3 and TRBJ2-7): EAGVVQSPRYKIIEKKQPVAFWCNPISGHNTLYWYLQNLGQGPELLIRYENEEAVDDSQLPKDRFSAERLKGVDSTLKIQPAELGDSAVYLCASSLLVGSSYEQYFGPGTRLTVT.

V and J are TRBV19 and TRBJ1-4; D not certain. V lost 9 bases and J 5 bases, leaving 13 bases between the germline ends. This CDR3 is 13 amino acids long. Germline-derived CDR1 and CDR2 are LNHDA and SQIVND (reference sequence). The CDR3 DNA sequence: TGTGCCAGCAGCCGGGCACGAAATGAAAAACTGTTTTTT. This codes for CASSRARNEKLFF.

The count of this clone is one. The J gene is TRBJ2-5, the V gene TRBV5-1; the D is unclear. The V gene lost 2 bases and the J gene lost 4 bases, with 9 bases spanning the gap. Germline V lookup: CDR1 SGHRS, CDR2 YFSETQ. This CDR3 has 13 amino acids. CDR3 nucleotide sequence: TGCGCCAGCAGCTTCATAGTCGGAGAGACCCAGTACTTC. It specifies CASSFIVGETQYF. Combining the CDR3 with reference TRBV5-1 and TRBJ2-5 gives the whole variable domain KAGVTQTPRYLIKTRGQQVTLSCSPISGHRSVSWYQQTPGQGLQFLFEYFSETQRNKGNFPGRFSGRQFSNSRSEMNVSTLELGDSALYLCASSFIVGETQYFGPGTRLLVL.

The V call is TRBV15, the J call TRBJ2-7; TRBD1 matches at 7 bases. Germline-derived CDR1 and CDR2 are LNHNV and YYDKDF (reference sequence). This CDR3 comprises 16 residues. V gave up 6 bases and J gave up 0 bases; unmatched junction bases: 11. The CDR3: CATSDPGDRASYEQYF. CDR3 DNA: TGTGCCACCAGTGACCCAGGGGACAGAGCCTCCTACGAGCAGTACTTC.

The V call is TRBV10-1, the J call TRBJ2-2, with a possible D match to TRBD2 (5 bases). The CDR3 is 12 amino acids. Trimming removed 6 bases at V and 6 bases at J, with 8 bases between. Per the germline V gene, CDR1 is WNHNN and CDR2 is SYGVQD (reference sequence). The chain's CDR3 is CASRSLAGELFF. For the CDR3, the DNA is TGCGCCAGCAGATCACTAGCCGGGGAGCTGTTTTTT.

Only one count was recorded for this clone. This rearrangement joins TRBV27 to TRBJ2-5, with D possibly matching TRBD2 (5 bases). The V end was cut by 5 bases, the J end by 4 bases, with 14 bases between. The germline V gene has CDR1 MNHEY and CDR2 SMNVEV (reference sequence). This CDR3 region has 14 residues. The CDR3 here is CASSTWGVGETQYF. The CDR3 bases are TGTGCCAGCAGTACCTGGGGAGTTGGAGAGACCCAGTACTTC.

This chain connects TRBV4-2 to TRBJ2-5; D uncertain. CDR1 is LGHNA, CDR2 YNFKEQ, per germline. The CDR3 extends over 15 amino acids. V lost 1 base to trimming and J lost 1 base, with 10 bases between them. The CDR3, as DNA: TGTGCCAGCAGCCAAGTCGATAGCCCCCAAGAGACCCAGTACTTC. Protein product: CASSQVDSPQETQYF.

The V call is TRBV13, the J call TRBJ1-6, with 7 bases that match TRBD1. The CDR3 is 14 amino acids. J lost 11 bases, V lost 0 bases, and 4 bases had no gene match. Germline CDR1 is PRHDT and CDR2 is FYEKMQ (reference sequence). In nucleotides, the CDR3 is TGTGCCAGCAGCTTAGGCCAGGGGGGACCACCCCTCCACTTT. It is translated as CASSLGQGGPPLHF.

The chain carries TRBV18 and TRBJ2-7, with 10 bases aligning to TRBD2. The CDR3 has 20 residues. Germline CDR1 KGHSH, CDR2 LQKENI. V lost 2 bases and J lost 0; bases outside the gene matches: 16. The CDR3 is CASSPITSGNHYQSSYEQYF. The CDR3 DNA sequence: TGTGCCAGCTCACCAATAACTAGCGGGAATCATTACCAAAGCTCCTACGAGCAGTACTTC.

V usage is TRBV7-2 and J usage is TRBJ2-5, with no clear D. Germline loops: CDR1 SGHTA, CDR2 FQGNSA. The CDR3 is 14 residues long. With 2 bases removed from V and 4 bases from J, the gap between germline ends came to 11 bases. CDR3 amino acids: CASSLMQQTETQYF. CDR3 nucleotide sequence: TGTGCCAGCAGCTTAATGCAGCAGACAGAGACCCAGTACTTC.

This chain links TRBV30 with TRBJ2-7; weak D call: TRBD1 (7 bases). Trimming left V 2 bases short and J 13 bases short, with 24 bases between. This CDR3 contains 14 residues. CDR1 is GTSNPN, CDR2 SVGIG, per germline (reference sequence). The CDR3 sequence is CAWSLGGQVGKRYF. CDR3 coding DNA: TGTGCCTGGAGTCTGGGAGGACAGGTGGGTAAGAGATACTTC.

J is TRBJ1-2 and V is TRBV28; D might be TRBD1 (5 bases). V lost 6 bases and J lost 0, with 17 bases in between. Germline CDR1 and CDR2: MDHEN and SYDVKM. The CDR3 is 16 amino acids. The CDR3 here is CASRSQGRQTNYGYTF. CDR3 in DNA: TGTGCCAGCAGGTCCCAAGGGAGACAGACTAACTATGGCTACACCTTC.